Given below is one T cell receptor beta chain in context. What it recognizes is unknown. This sample is part of a study of tissue T cells after allogeneic stem cell transplantation. Study-wide points: Anatomically similar tissues had similar TCR repertoires within each patient.

This research-autopsy study prospectively enrolled adult allogeneic hematopoietic cell transplant recipients with steroid-refractory graft-versus-host disease. The CDR3 is 11 amino acids. V shed 4 bases and J shed 2 bases, with 2 bases lying between them. The V gene's germline CDR1 is SGHTA and CDR2 FQGNSA. This table comes from immunoSEQ multiplex PCR, and its TCRdb copy is limited to in-frame clones, with some not included. This table holds about 3,100 clones, around 66% found once. This chain joins TRBV7-2 and TRBJ1-2; D not certain. The TCR comes from a male patient over 55 with steroid-refractory graft-versus-host disease after an allogeneic stem cell transplant. Part of the T cell pool may stem from the graft donor. The source material was jejunal tissue, sampled at autopsy. The CDR3 DNA sequence: TGTGCCAGCAGCTCAAACTATGGCTACACCTTC. Residues: CASSSNYGYTF.